This TCR beta chain was recorded in a study of blood T cell repertoires in COVID-19. Study-wide context: COVID-19 samples from acute and convalescent phases originated in the United States, Italy and Spain. T cells, B-cell-depleted T cells, or PBMCs supplied cDNA or gDNA.

Per the authors' pipeline: Using reference gene primer amplification, nucleated cell counts were estimated. Here immunoSEQ multiplex PCR was the method, and the copy in TCRdb shows in-frame clones only, minus some. D and trimming were read from the DNA, whereas the V and J calls and clone size are those reported in that table. The sample lists around 700,000 clones, around 89% seen once, with under 0.3% in the top ten. The CDR3 runs to 18 residues. CDR1 and CDR2 (germline): SQVTM, ANQGSEA. The junction had 14 bases not matched to a gene; V was cut back by 6 bases and J by 4 bases. The chain joins TRBV29-1 to TRBJ2-5; 16 nucleotides align to TRBD2. The specimen was peripheral blood. The sequence came from a woman aged 18-35 years with acute or convalescent COVID-19. CDR3 in DNA: TGCAGCGTCGCGAGTGGGACTAGCGGGGGGGTTTTCGGAGAGACCCAGTACTTC. Its protein product is CSVASGTSGGVFGETQYF.